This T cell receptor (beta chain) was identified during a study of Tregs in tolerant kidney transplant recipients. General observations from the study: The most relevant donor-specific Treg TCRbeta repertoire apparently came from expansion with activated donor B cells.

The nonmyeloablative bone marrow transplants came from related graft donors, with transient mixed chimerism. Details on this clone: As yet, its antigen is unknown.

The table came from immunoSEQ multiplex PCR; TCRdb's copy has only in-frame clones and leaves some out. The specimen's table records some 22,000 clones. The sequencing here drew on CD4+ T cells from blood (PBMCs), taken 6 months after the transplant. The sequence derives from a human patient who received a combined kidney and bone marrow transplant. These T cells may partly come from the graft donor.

CDR3 protein: CASSYDQEIYGYTF. The sequenced CDR3 bases are TGTGCCAGCAGTTACGACCAGGAGATCTATGGC. This chain links TRBV6-2 or TRBV6-3 with TRBJ1-2; D is unresolved. The DNA ends 3 residues before the CDR3 does, and the rest of the CDR3 is filled in from the germline J gene. The germline gives CDR1 MNHEY, CDR2 SVGEGT. This CDR3 has 14 amino acids. V lost 2 bases, J lost 4 bases, and 11 bases lay in between.